A single sample gave rise to the 5 T cell receptor beta chains below, sequenced in a study of blood T cell repertoires in COVID-19. Sequenced by immunoSEQ multiplex PCR; TCRdb stores in-frame clones only, minus some. Here the sample spans approximately 460,000 clones, roughly 89% being singletons. The specimen was peripheral blood. The receptors were gathered from a young man with COVID-19, enrolled during active disease.

The chain has TRBV4-1 and TRBJ2-1; D perhaps matches TRBD1 (6 bases). Trimming shortened V by 1 base and J by 3 bases, and 10 bases separated the two germline ends. Germline CDR1 reads MGHRA; CDR2 reads YSYEKL. This CDR3 region has 15 residues. DNA of the CDR3: TGCGCCAGCAGCCAAGGGGACAAGATCTACAATGAGCAGTTCTTC. Translating gives CASSQGDKIYNEQFF.

This clone was detected only once. V is TRBV4-1 and J is TRBJ2-3, with TRBD2 matching 16 bases. CDR3 size: 18 residues. With V trimmed by 5 bases and J by 3 bases, 8 bases remained unmatched. Germline-derived CDR1 and CDR2 are MGHRA and YSYEKL. The CDR3 DNA sequence: TGCGCCAGCAGCAAAGGGACTAGCGGGAGGGCCGGGACAGATACGCAGTATTTT. This sequence encodes CASSKGTSGRAGTDTQYF.

The V call is TRBV7-9, the J call TRBJ2-7; D possibly corresponds to TRBD1 (6 bases). Trimming removed 5 bases at V and 5 bases at J, with 10 bases between. CDR1 is SEHNR and CDR2 is FQNEAQ in the germline V gene (reference sequence). CDR3 length equals 12 residues. The CDR3 spells CASSGTGNEQYF. The CDR3 DNA sequence: TGTGCCAGCAGCGGAACAGGGAACGAGCAGTACTTC.

The V call is TRBV7-2, the J call TRBJ1-6; D is ambiguous. The germline V gene encodes CDR1 SGHTA and CDR2 FQGNSA. This CDR3 comprises 14 residues. Trimming cost V 0 bases and J 5 bases, with 5 bases left between them. In nucleotides, the CDR3 is TGTGCCAGCAGCTTAGCCCCGGATAATTCACCCCTCCACTTT. As protein: CASSLAPDNSPLHF.

There are many counts of this clone. The chain has TRBV6-5 and TRBJ1-1; possible D gene TRBD1, 5 bases. CDR3 length equals 14 residues. CDR1 is MNHEY and CDR2 is SVGAGI in the germline V gene. V was trimmed by 6 bases and J by 0 bases, leaving 11 bases between them. CDR3 sequence (DNA): TGTGCCAGCAGCTTTCGGGGGGTGAACACTGAAGCTTTCTTT. Translating it yields CASSFRGVNTEAFF.